Sequencing of this T cell receptor (beta chain) was carried out in a study of T cell responses to AZD1222 COVID-19 vaccine. Study-wide context: Second doses that came at about 4 or about 12 weeks were put together. Study-level results: No day 14 peak samples; only post-peak repertoires were characterized.

The CDR3 consists of 14 residues. CDR1 and CDR2 from the germline V gene are MDHEN and SYDVKM. Trimming stripped 1 base from V and 6 bases from J, with 9 bases between. Points on this clone: Antigen unknown.

Some clones are missing from TCRdb's copy, which holds only in-frame ones; the method was immunoSEQ multiplex PCR. The data contain roughly 260,000 clones, 90% to 95% of them seen just once; the ten biggest clones take up roughly 0.51%. This material consisted of peripheral blood, taken on day 0 of AZD1222 vaccination. The V and J genes are TRBV28 and TRBJ2-2; perhaps D is TRBD1 or TRBD2 (6 bases each). This receptor was obtained from an adult in good health. The DNA for the CDR3 is TGTGCCAGCAGTTTATCCGGGGGCCCCGGGGAGCTGTTTTTT. Protein sequence: CASSLSGGPGELFF.